A selection of T cell receptor beta chains follows, all from one sample in a study of blood T cell repertoires in COVID-19. Clones were sequenced by immunoSEQ multiplex PCR, and TCRdb holds only the in-frame ones, with some missing. The sample has some 150,000 clones, around 75% seen once. Sequences were obtained from peripheral blood. The receptors here all came from a woman of 80 years or more with acute or convalescent COVID-19. The CDR3 runs from the conserved cysteine through the conserved F or W. Each record gives: CDR3 protein, CDR3 DNA, J gene, V gene, D gene. A D gene is named only where the DNA matches it firmly.

cdr3_aa: CASSLDRAGEQFF
cdr3_nt: TGTGCCAGCAGCCTGGACAGGGCAGGGGAGCAGTTCTTC
j_call: TRBJ2-1
v_call: TRBV7-9
d_call: TRBD1

cdr3_aa: CASSESIGVEQYF
cdr3_nt: TGCGCCAGCAGTGAGTCGATAGGGGTCGAGCAGTACTTC
j_call: TRBJ2-7
v_call: TRBV10-1
d_call: NA

cdr3_aa: CASSYRDTSYEQYF
cdr3_nt: TGTGCCAGCAGTTACCGGGACACGTCCTACGAGCAGTACTTC
j_call: TRBJ2-7
v_call: TRBV6-5
d_call: NA

cdr3_aa: CASRETGSYEQYF
cdr3_nt: TGTGCCAGCAGGGAGACAGGATCCTACGAGCAGTACTTC
j_call: TRBJ2-7
v_call: TRBV6-5
d_call: NA

cdr3_aa: CASSAGLAGVETQYF
cdr3_nt: TGTGCCAGCAGCGCGGGACTAGCGGGAGTAGAGACCCAGTACTTC
j_call: TRBJ2-5
v_call: TRBV5-5
d_call: TRBD2

cdr3_aa: CASSQNGGPAYEQYF
cdr3_nt: TGTGCCAGCAGCCAAAACGGGGGACCAGCCTACGAGCAGTACTTC
j_call: TRBJ2-7
v_call: TRBV4-2
d_call: NA

cdr3_aa: CASSVLGAGLTDTQYF
cdr3_nt: TGTGCCAGCAGTGTACTTGGGGCGGGACTCACAGATACGCAGTATTTT
j_call: TRBJ2-3
v_call: TRBV6-1
d_call: NA

cdr3_aa: CASGRGVTSPLHF
cdr3_nt: TGTGCCAGCGGCAGGGGTGTAACTTCACCCCTCCACTTT
j_call: TRBJ1-6
v_call: TRBV2
d_call: NA

cdr3_aa: CASSLGQGPNQPQHF
cdr3_nt: TGTGCCAGCAGCTTGGGGCAGGGGCCTAATCAGCCCCAGCATTTT
j_call: TRBJ1-5
v_call: TRBV5-4
d_call: NA

cdr3_aa: CASSIPAVGQGSTEAFF
cdr3_nt: TGTGCCAGTAGTATTCCAGCGGTAGGACAGGGGAGCACTGAAGCTTTCTTT
j_call: TRBJ1-1
v_call: TRBV19
d_call: TRBD1

cdr3_aa: CASSPGQGAYGYTF
cdr3_nt: TGCGCCAGCAGCCCGGGACAGGGTGCGTATGGCTACACCTTC
j_call: TRBJ1-2
v_call: TRBV5-1
d_call: TRBD1

cdr3_aa: CASSISRGLFQPQHF
cdr3_nt: TGTGCCAGTAGTATATCCAGGGGATTATTTCAGCCCCAGCATTTT
j_call: TRBJ1-5
v_call: TRBV19
d_call: NA

cdr3_aa: CSASSQASGRGYEQFF
cdr3_nt: TGCAGTGCTAGTAGCCAGGCTAGCGGGAGGGGGTATGAGCAGTTCTTC
j_call: TRBJ2-1
v_call: TRBV20-1
d_call: TRBD2

cdr3_aa: CASSRLRGTMNTEAFF
cdr3_nt: TGTGCCAGCAGCCGTCTCAGGGGGACAATGAACACTGAAGCTTTCTTT
j_call: TRBJ1-1
v_call: TRBV27
d_call: TRBD1

cdr3_aa: CATDRDTTSNQPQHF
cdr3_nt: TGTGCCACCGACCGGGACACAACTAGCAATCAGCCCCAGCATTTT
j_call: TRBJ1-5
v_call: TRBV19
d_call: NA

cdr3_aa: CSAPDLYGYTF
cdr3_nt: TGCAGTGCTCCAGACTTGTATGGCTACACCTTC
j_call: TRBJ1-2
v_call: TRBV20-1
d_call: NA

cdr3_aa: CASRETGGSYGYTF
cdr3_nt: TGTGCCAGCAGAGAGACAGGGGGCAGCTATGGCTACACCTTC
j_call: TRBJ1-2
v_call: TRBV28
d_call: TRBD1